This T cell receptor (beta chain) was sequenced for a study of T cell changes during pregnancy in multiple sclerosis (dated by TCRdb to about 2019). For the wider study: The study examined how the T cell repertoire changed over the course of pregnancy in women with multiple sclerosis.

With respect to this clone: Its antigen is still unknown. No per-base quality is available; no much larger clone lies one base away.

There are 17 amino acids in the CDR3, from cysteine to phenylalanine inclusive. Only the CDR3 part of the read is kept: 51 bases, read in frame from the first base. V has 3 bases trimmed and J has 3 bases trimmed; junction bases matching no gene number 10. CDR1 and CDR2 are drawn from the germline V gene: MNHNS, SASEGT. Libraries were made using the immunoSEQ multiplex PCR assay. TCRdb obtained this table from immuneACCESS and retained in-frame rearrangements with V and J assigned. These tables miss some clones; where compared with another copy, unresolved V genes account for less than half of the shortfall, and the remainder is unexplained. The sample contains under 60,000 clones, roughly nine tenths of them found a single time. The ten largest clones capture 9.5% to 13% of the sample.

The chain joins TRBV6-1 to TRBJ1-2; 10 bases in the middle match TRBD1. The sample consisted of CD8+ T cells from peripheral blood mononuclear cells, taken after pregnancy. This clonotype originated in a female donor with multiple sclerosis, enrolled in a pregnancy study. Read as DNA, the sequence is TGTGCCAGCAGTGATCCGGGACAGGGGTTGACTCACTATGGCTACACCTTC. Translated, this gives CASSDPGQGLTHYGYTF.